These 19 T cell receptor beta chains came from one sample sequenced in a study of blood T cells in healthy people across ages. Alongside a J-beta primer mix, a sample-barcoded 5' primer served in a second PCR lasting 7 to 11 cycles. TCRdb used MiXCR to reprocess the 5' RACE reads, holding one entry per CDR3 protein. The table shows some 1.7 million distinct CDR3 sequences, with roughly 27% occurring only once. Sequencing was performed on blood. All receptors derive from a woman between 25 and 40 years old in good health.

This clonotype was counted only a few times. The chain joins TRBV19 to TRBJ2-1, with 14 bases that match TRBD2. This CDR3 is built from 13 residues. Unmatched junction bases numbered 8, after V lost 10 bases and J lost 12 bases. In germline, CDR1 is LNHDA, CDR2 SQIVND (reference sequence). The CDR3, as DNA: TGTGCCACAGGGACTAGCGGGAGAGTTCGGCAGTTCTTC. Its translation: CATGTSGRVRQFF.

In regard to this clonotype: A read error may produce the germline difference seen at one junction end. The chain joins TRBV7-9 to TRBJ2-2, with D possibly being TRBD2 (5 bases). CDR3 length: 13 residues. The V gene's germline CDR1 is SEHNR and CDR2 FQNEAQ (reference sequence). The DNA of the CDR3 is TGTGCCAGCACCTTCGACCGGTCCGGGAAGCTGTTTTTT. Protein: CASTFDRSGKLFF.

The gene calls are TRBV6-6 and TRBJ2-5; 7 bases are shared with TRBD1. The V segment lost 2 bases and the J segment 11 bases; nucleotides outside the gene matches: 14. Germline V gene data show CDR1 as MNHNY and CDR2 as SVGAGI (reference sequence). CDR3 length: 15 residues. The CDR3 nucleotides are TGTGCCAGCAGTTACAACAGGGGCTCCTACAATGAGCAGTACTTC. This sequence encodes CASSYNRGSYNEQYF.

Concerning this clonotype: This could be a read error, since a much larger clone is one nucleotide away. The genes are TRBV29-1 and TRBJ1-5, with D perhaps TRBD1 (6 bases). Germline V gene sequence: CDR1 SQVTM, CDR2 ANQGSEA. The CDR3 totals 14 residues. CDR3: CGVEDPTGNQPQHF. CDR3 in DNA: TGCGGCGTTGAAGATCCCACAGGGAATCAGCCCCAGCATTTT.

V and J are TRBV4-1 and TRBJ2-2; a weak D match, TRBD2 (6 bases). V lost 2 bases to trimming and J lost 6 bases, with 10 bases between them. Germline lookup yields CDR1 MGHRA and CDR2 YSYEKL. CDR3 length: 14 amino acids. The CDR3 loop reads CASSQPWGAGELFF. The DNA for the CDR3 is TGCGCCAGCAGCCAACCCTGGGGGGCCGGGGAGCTGTTTTTT.

Of note for this clonotype: This sequence may be a read error, since a much larger clone differs from it by one base. The CDR3 DNA reads as TGCAGTGCTAGAGCCCCTAGCGGGAGCACCTCCTCCTACAGTGAGCAGTTCTTC. Translated: CSARAPSGSTSSYSEQFF. This chain joins TRBV20-1 and TRBJ2-1; 10 positions match TRBD2. CDR3 size: 18 residues. Germline lookup yields CDR1 DFQATT and CDR2 SNEGSKA (reference sequence).

The sample holds a few counts of this clonotype. The CDR3 sequence: CASSQVGQGGEQFF. In DNA form, the CDR3 reads TGCGCCAGCAGCCAAGTCGGACAGGGCGGTGAGCAGTTCTTC. The rearrangement links TRBV4-3 to TRBJ2-1; 8 bases align to TRBD1. The germline V gene encodes CDR1 LGHNA and CDR2 YSLEER. The CDR3 is 14 amino acids. V gave up 1 base and J gave up 9 bases; unmatched junction bases: 5.

V is TRBV20-1 and J is TRBJ1-2; D gene uncertain. Germline V gene sequence: CDR1 DFQATT, CDR2 SNEGSKA (reference sequence). V lost 5 bases and J lost 4, with 14 bases in between. The CDR3 is 13 residues long. CDR3 nucleotide sequence: TGCAGTGCTCCGGGGTTACTGGCCTATGGCTACACCTTC. Translation gives CSAPGLLAYGYTF.

The V and J genes are TRBV7-9 and TRBJ1-2; TRBD1 aligns across 7 bases. Germline assignment: CDR1 SEHNR and CDR2 FQNEAQ (reference sequence). V lost 6 bases, J lost 5 bases, and 6 bases stayed unmatched. This CDR3 region has 13 residues. The CDR3 protein is CASSMDRLYGYTF. The CDR3 DNA follows: TGTGCCAGCAGTATGGACAGGTTATATGGCTACACCTTC.

Notes on this clonotype: This may be a read error, as it is one base from a much larger clone. This chain joins TRBV5-1 and TRBJ2-4, with 8 bases that match TRBD2. The CDR3 totals 13 residues. Trimming at V came to 7 bases and at J to 11 bases, leaving 11 bases not matched to a gene. The germline V gene has CDR1 SGHRS and CDR2 YFSETQ. The CDR3 is CASGPQRTSLQYF. The CDR3 nucleotides are TGCGCCAGCGGCCCACAAAGGACTAGCCTTCAGTACTTC.

Worth noting for this clonotype: Given a much more abundant clone one base away, this may be a read error. The chain has TRBV20-1 and TRBJ2-3, with 10 bases that match TRBD1. V shed 8 bases and J 0 bases; nucleotides not matched to a gene: 11. Germline CDR1 reads DFQATT; CDR2 reads SNEGSKA (reference sequence). This CDR3 is built from 16 residues. CDR3 in amino acids: CSTPALGQGSTDTQYF. The DNA of the CDR3 is TGCAGTACTCCTGCACTGGGACAGGGGAGCACAGATACGCAGTATTTT.

This clonotype was found a few times. CDR3 residues: CAISERQGDTEAFF. The DNA of the CDR3 is TGTGCCATCAGTGAGCGGCAGGGCGACACTGAAGCTTTCTTT. This sequence joins TRBV10-3 and TRBJ1-1, with D perhaps matching TRBD1 (5 bases). In germline, CDR1 is ENHRY, CDR2 SYGVKD. The CDR3 runs 14 residues. Trimming removed 2 bases at V and 3 bases at J, with 10 bases between.

This chain joins TRBV20-1 and TRBJ2-2, with D perhaps matching TRBD1 or TRBD2 (7 bases each). V gave up 3 bases and J gave up 6 bases, with 20 bases separating them. CDR3 size: 16 residues. Germline CDR1 reads DFQATT; CDR2 reads SNEGSKA (reference sequence). The CDR3 coding sequence is TGCAGTGCTAGGATCTACAGGGGCGCGGGGGCCGGGGAGCTGTTTTTT. Translated, it gives CSARIYRGAGAGELFF.

Turning to this clonotype: A much larger clone is a single base away; this may be a read error. J is TRBJ2-7 and V is TRBV10-3, with 9 bases matching TRBD1. From germline, CDR1 is ENHRY and CDR2 SYGVKD. The ends lost 0 bases at V and 2 bases at J; junction bases unmatched: 2. The CDR3 consists of 15 residues. CDR3 region: CAISESTGGPYEQYV. The CDR3, as DNA: TGTGCCATCAGTGAGTCGACAGGGGGTCCCTACGAGCAGTACGTC.

The chain recombines TRBV7-2 with TRBJ2-4; TRBD1 matches 9 bases. This CDR3 is built from 15 residues. J was trimmed by 9 bases and V by 5 bases; bases with no gene match: 11. Germline CDR1 is SGHTA and CDR2 is FQGNSA. The CDR3 here is CASSRRRDRDTIQYF. CDR3 in DNA: TGTGCCAGCAGCAGACGCCGGGACAGGGATACCATTCAGTACTTC.

This clonotype was seen at least ten times. This rearrangement joins TRBV7-9 to TRBJ2-5; the match to TRBD2 covers 10 bases. This CDR3 spans 15 amino acids. V shed 1 base and J 4 bases; nucleotides not matched to a gene: 3. The germline CDR1 and CDR2 sequences are SEHNR and FQNEAQ (reference sequence). The CDR3 DNA sequence: TGTGCCAGCAGCTTAGTCCTAGCGGGAGTAGAGACCCAGTACTTC. Its translation: CASSLVLAGVETQYF.

This rearrangement joins TRBV18 to TRBJ1-1, with 8 bases that match TRBD1. Germline CDR1 reads KGHSH; CDR2 reads LQKENI. The CDR3 spans 16 residues. J gave up 4 bases and V 3 bases, and 10 bases lay outside the gene matches. CDR3 amino acids: CASSPEGQAGGTEAFF. The CDR3 nucleotides are TGTGCCAGCTCACCGGAGGGACAGGCCGGGGGCACTGAAGCTTTCTTT. Full variable domain (outside the CDR3, taken from reference TRBV18 and TRBJ1-1): NAGVMQNPRHLVRRRGQEARLRCSPMKGHSHVYWYRQLPEEGLKFMVYLQKENIIDESGMPKERFSAEFPKEGPSILRIQQVVRGDSAAYFCASSPEGQAGGTEAFFGQGTRLTVV.

The chain uses TRBV10-2 and TRBJ2-3; tentatively, D is TRBD2 (5 bases). Trimming stripped 8 bases from V and 5 bases from J, with 14 bases between. The CDR3 loop spans 13 amino acids. The germline CDR1 and CDR2 sequences are WSHSY and SAAADI. As DNA, the CDR3 is TGCGCCAGCTCCCATACCGCGGGAGATACGCAGTATTTT. Translating gives CASSHTAGDTQYF.

This chain links TRBV11-2 with TRBJ2-5; 15 nucleotides agree with TRBD2. V shed 2 bases, J shed 11 bases, and the junction held 15 bases outside the gene matches. The CDR3 runs to 18 residues. Germline V gene sequence: CDR1 SGHAT, CDR2 FQNNGV. CDR3 in amino acids: CASSLPGLAGGGVDEQYF. CDR3 nucleotide sequence: TGTGCCAGCAGCTTACCGGGACTAGCGGGGGGTGGGGTCGATGAGCAGTACTTC.